The 7 T cell receptor beta chains below come from one sample, sequenced in a study of vaccination and CD4 T cells after COVID-19. Treatment of the sample: approximately nine-day PBMC culture with coronavirus spike peptide pools or control peptides (ViraFEST assay). Their recognized antigens are unknown. Cultured CD4+ T-cell DNA underwent Oncomine TCR Beta short-read sequencing. A single record per CDR3 protein comes from TCRdb applying MiXCR to the PCR reads. The table records over 9,500 distinct CDR3 sequences, 53% of them present only once. Sequencing input: CD4+ T cells from blood, cultured in vitro. These receptors all stem from a human donor who had recovered from COVID-19.

This chain uses TRBV28 with TRBJ1-6; TRBD1 matches 9 bases. The CDR3 contains 17 residues. V lost 5 bases, J lost 3 bases, and 8 bases stayed unmatched. Germline assignment: CDR1 MDHEN and CDR2 SYDVKM. The CDR3 loop is CASSAYRGRFYNSPLHF. The CDR3 DNA is TGTGCCAGCAGTGCCTACAGGGGGCGCTTCTATAATTCACCCCTCCACTTT. The full variable domain, with the rest looked up from reference TRBV28 and TRBJ1-6, is DVKVTQSSRYLVKRTGEKVFLECVQDMDHENMFWYRQDPGLGLRLIYFSYDVKMKEKGDIPEGYSVSREKKERFSLILESASTNQTSMYLCASSAYRGRFYNSPLHFGNGTRLTVT.

This clonotype was observed a few times. The chain is built from TRBV7-2 and TRBJ1-1, with 8 bases identical to TRBD1. The V gene end was trimmed by 1 base and the J gene end by 10 bases; junction bases not matched to a gene: 5. Germline CDR1 is SGHTA and CDR2 is FQGNSA. The length of the CDR3 is 13 residues. In nucleotides, the CDR3 is TGTGCCAGCAGCTTAGGTGGACAGGGAGGAGCTTTCTTT. This codes for CASSLGGQGGAFF.

CDR3 sequence reads: CASSLSGSNTEAFF. The DNA for the CDR3 is TGTGCCAGCAGCTTATCGGGGTCCAACACTGAAGCTTTCTTT. V and J are TRBV7-9 and TRBJ1-1, with D unclear. Germline lookup yields CDR1 SEHNR and CDR2 FQNEAQ (reference sequence). The CDR3 extends over 14 amino acids. Deletions cut 2 bases from V and 2 bases from J, with 9 bases between.

This clonotype was counted only a few times. The chain is built from TRBV7-8 and TRBJ2-3; D unresolved. CDR3 length: 15 amino acids. CDR1 is SGHVS, CDR2 FQNEAQ, per germline. The germline V and J ends were trimmed by 1 base and 3 bases, with 11 bases remaining between them. CDR3 amino acids: CASSLGRGGTDTQYF. As DNA, the CDR3 is TGTGCCAGCAGCTTAGGTCGCGGTGGGACAGATACGCAGTATTTT. Supplemented by reference TRBV7-8 and TRBJ2-3, the full variable domain reads GAGVSQSPRYKVAKRGQDVALRCDPISGHVSLFWYQQALGQGPEFLTYFQNEAQLDKSGLPSDRFFAERPEGSVSTLKIQRTQQEDSAVYLCASSLGRGGTDTQYFGPGTRLTVL.

The chain combines TRBV6-2 or TRBV6-3 with TRBJ1-2; D is undetermined. Trimming took off 5 bases at V and 0 bases at J, with 13 bases between the two ends. CDR3 size: 15 residues. CDR1 and CDR2 (germline): MNHEY, SVGEGT. CDR3 region: CASSPARAPNYGYTF. The CDR3 coding sequence is TGTGCCAGCAGTCCCGCACGGGCTCCTAACTATGGCTACACCTTC.

The V gene is TRBV7-2, the J gene TRBJ1-2, with 9 bases that match TRBD1. Germline CDR1 is SGHTA and CDR2 is FQGNSA. The V gene end was trimmed by 5 bases and the J gene end by 7 bases; junction bases not matched to a gene: 8. The CDR3 consists of 14 residues. DNA for the CDR3: TGTGCCAGCAGCCCCGGACAGGGACAGGGTGGCTACACCTTC. The encoded protein is CASSPGQGQGGYTF.

This sequence joins TRBV6-1 and TRBJ1-5; tentative D call: TRBD1 (5 bases). Germline CDR1 is MNHNS and CDR2 is SASEGT. This CDR3 is 14 amino acids long. V lost 2 bases and J lost 2, with 7 bases in between. CDR3: CASSEPGGNQPQHF. The CDR3 DNA reads TGTGCCAGCAGTGAACCGGGGGGCAATCAGCCCCAGCATTTT.